This TCR beta chain was sequenced for a study of CD8 T cells in ankylosing spondylitis. Preparation of TCR beta libraries was done by quantitative 5'-RACE with molecular barcodes. TCRdb fed the 5' RACE reads into MiXCR, producing one record per CDR3 protein. The repertoire has under 950,000 distinct CDR3 sequences, around 19% of them found once; the top ten carry 15% to 20%. As for this clonotype: Its specificity is unknown.

V was pared by 0 bases and J by 5 bases, with 8 bases of the junction left unmatched. The CDR3 covers 16 residues. CDR1 is LGHDT, CDR2 YNNKEL, per germline (reference sequence). Study-wide results and caveats: Existing reports had already noted some motif variants in reactive arthritis synovial fluid and blood. Under 10 highly homologous variants formed a TCR beta motif that appeared characteristic of ankylosing spondylitis blood. Disease-linked clones reportedly showed significant enrichment in matched ankylosing spondylitis synovial fluid. Disease-linked clones, CD8+, were relatively rare in peripheral blood.

J is TRBJ2-7 and V is TRBV3-1; 9 nucleotides line up with TRBD2. The sample consisted of blood, either unsorted or a sorted T cell fraction (not recorded which). The TCR was taken from a male donor with ankylosing spondylitis. This CDR3 is CASSQELGGGADEQYF. As DNA, the CDR3 is TGTGCCAGCAGCCAAGAGTTAGGCGGGGGGGCGGACGAGCAGTACTTC.